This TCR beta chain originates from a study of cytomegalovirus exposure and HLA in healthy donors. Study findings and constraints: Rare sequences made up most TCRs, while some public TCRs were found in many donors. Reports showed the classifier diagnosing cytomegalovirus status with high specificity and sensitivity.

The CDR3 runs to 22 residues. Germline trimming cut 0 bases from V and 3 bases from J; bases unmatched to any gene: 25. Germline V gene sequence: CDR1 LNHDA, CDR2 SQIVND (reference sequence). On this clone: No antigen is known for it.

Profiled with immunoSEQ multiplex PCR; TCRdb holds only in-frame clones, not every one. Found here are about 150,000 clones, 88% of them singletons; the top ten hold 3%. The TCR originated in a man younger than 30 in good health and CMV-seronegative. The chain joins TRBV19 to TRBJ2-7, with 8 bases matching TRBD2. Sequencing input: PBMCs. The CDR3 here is CASSIDPGWWGLSGGLGYEQYF. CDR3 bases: TGTGCCAGTAGTATAGATCCGGGGTGGTGGGGTTTGAGCGGGGGCCTAGGCTACGAGCAGTACTTC.